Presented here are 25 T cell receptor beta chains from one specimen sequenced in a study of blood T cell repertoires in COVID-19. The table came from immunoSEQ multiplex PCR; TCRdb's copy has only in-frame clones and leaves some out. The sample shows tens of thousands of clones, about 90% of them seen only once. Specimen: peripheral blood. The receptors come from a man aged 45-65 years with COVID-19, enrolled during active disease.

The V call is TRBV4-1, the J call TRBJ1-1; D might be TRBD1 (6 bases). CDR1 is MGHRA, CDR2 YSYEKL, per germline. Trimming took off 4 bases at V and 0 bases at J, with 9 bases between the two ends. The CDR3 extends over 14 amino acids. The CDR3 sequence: CASSPGQLNTEAFF. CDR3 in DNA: TGCGCCAGCAGCCCCGGACAGCTGAACACTGAAGCTTTCTTT.

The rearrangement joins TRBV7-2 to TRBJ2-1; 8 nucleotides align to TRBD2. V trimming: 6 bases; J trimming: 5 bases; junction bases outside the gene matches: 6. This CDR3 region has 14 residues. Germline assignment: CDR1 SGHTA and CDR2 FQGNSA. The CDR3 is CASSYSGTNNEQFF. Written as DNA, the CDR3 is TGTGCCAGCAGTTATAGCGGGACTAACAATGAGCAGTTCTTC.

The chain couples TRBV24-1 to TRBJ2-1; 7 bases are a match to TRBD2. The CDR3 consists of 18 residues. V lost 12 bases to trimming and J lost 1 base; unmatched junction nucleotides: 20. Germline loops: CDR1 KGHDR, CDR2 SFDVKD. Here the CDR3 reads CASSEGERGTFSYNEQFF. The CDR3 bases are TGTGCCTCAAGTGAGGGCGAGCGGGGTACGTTTTCCTACAATGAGCAGTTCTTC.

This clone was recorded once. The CDR3 here is CASSLHGTAYNEQFF. The CDR3 DNA reads as TGTGCCAGCAGCTTGCACGGGACAGCCTACAATGAGCAGTTCTTC. The gene calls are TRBV5-8 and TRBJ2-1; 7 nucleotides agree with TRBD1. J was trimmed by 2 bases and V by 1 base; bases with no gene match: 3. Germline V lookup: CDR1 SGHTS, CDR2 YDEGEE. CDR3 length: 15 residues.

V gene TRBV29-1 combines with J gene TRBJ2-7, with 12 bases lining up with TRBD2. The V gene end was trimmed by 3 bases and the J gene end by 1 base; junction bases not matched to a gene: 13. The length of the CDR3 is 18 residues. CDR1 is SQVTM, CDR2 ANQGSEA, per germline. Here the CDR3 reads CSVDRLLAGGTTSYEQYF. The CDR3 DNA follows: TGCAGCGTTGATCGGCTACTAGCGGGAGGAACGACGTCCTACGAGCAGTACTTC.

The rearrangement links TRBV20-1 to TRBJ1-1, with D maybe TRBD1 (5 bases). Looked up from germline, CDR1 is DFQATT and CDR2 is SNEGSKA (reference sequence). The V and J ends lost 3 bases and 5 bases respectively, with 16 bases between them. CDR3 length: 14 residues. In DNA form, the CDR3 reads TGCAGTGCTAGTAAAGTGGAGGGGCGGACTGAAGCTTTCTTT. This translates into CSASKVEGRTEAFF.

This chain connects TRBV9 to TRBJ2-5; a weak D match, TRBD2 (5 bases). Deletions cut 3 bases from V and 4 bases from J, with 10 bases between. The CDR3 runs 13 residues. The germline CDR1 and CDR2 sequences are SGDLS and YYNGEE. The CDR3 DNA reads TGTGCCAGCAGCGCTTCTAGCAGAGAGACCCAGTACTTC. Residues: CASSASSRETQYF.

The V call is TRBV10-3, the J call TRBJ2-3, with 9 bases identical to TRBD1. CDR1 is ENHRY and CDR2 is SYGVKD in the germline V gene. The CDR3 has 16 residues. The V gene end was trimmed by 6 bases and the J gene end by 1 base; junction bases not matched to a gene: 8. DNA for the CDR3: TGTGCCATCAGCGGGGCGGACAGGGGACGCACAGATACGCAGTATTTT. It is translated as CAISGADRGRTDTQYF.

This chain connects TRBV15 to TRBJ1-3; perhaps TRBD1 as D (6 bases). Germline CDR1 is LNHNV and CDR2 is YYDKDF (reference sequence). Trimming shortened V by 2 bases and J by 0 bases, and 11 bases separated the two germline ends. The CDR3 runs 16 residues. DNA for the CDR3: TGTGCCACCAGCAGAACCAGGGGAAGCTCTGGAAACACCATATATTTT. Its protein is CATSRTRGSSGNTIYF.

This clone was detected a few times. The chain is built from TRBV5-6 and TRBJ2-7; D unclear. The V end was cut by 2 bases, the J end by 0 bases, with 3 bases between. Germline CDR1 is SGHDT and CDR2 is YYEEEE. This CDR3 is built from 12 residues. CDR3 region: CASSLASYEQYF. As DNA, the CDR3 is TGTGCCAGCAGCTTAGCCTCCTACGAGCAGTACTTC.

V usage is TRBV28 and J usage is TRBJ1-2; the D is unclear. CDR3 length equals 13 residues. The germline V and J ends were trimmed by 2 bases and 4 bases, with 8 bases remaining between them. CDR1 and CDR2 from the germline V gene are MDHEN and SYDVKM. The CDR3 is CASSLAGPYGYTF. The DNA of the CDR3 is TGTGCCAGCAGTTTAGCAGGCCCCTATGGCTACACCTTC.

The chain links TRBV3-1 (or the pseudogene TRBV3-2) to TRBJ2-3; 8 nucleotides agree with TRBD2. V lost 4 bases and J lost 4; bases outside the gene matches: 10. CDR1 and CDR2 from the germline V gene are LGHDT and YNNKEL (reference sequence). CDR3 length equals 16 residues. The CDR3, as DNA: TGTGCCAGCAGCCGACGGACTAGCATTCGTCCAGATACGCAGTATTTT. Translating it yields CASSRRTSIRPDTQYF.

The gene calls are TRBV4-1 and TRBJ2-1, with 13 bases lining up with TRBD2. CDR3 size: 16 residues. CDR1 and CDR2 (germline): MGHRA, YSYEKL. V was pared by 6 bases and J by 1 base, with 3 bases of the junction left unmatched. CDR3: CASRRTSGSSYNEQFF. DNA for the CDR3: TGCGCCAGCAGGCGGACTAGCGGGAGTTCCTACAATGAGCAGTTCTTC.

The DNA of the CDR3 is TGTGCCAGCAGCAGGGGACTTCGGGAAAAACTGTTTTTT. Translated: CASSRGLREKLFF. This chain links TRBV11-2 with TRBJ1-4, with a possible D match to TRBD1 (5 bases). V lost 5 bases and J lost 8, with 12 bases in between. The CDR3 runs 13 residues. Germline CDR1 reads SGHAT; CDR2 reads FQNNGV. The entire variable domain, with the rest obtained from reference TRBV11-2 and TRBJ1-4, is as follows: EAGVAQSPRYKIIEKRQSVAFWCNPISGHATLYWYQQILGQGPKLLIQFQNNGVVDDSQLPKDRFSAERLKGVDSTLKIQPAKLEDSAVYLCASSRGLREKLFFGSGTQLSVL.

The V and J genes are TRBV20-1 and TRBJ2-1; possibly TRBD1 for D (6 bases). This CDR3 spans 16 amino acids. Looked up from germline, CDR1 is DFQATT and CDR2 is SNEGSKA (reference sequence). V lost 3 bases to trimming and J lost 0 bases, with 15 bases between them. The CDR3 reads CSASRPRGGSYNEQFF. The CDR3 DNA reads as TGCAGTGCTAGTCGACCGCGAGGGGGCTCCTACAATGAGCAGTTCTTC.

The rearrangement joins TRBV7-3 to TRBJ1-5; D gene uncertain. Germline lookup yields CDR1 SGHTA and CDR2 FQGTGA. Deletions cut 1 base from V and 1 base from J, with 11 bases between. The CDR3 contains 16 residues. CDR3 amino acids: CASSLRRNLSNQPQHF. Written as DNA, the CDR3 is TGTGCCAGCAGCTTAAGGAGAAACCTAAGCAATCAGCCCCAGCATTTT.

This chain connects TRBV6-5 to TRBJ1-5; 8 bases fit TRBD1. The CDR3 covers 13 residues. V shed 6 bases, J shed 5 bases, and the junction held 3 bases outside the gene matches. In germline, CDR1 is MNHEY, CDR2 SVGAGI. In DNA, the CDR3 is TGTGCCAGCAGACAGGACAGGGATCAGCCCCAGCATTTT. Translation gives CASRQDRDQPQHF.

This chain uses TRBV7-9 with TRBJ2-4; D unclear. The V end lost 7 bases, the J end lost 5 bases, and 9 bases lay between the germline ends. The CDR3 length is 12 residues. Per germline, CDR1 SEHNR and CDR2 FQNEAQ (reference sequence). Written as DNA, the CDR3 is TGTGCCAGCACCCCTCGGGAAAACATTCAGTACTTC. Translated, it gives CASTPRENIQYF.

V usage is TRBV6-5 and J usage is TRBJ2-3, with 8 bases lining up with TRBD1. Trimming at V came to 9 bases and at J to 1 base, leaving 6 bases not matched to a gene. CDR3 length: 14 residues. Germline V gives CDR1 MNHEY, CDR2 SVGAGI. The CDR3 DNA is TGTGCCAGTTGGAGGGGACAGGGCACAGATACGCAGTATTTT. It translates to CASWRGQGTDTQYF.

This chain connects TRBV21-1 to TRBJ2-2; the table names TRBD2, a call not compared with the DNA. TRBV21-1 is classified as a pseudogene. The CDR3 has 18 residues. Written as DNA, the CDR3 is TGTGCCAGCAGCAAGGGCCCGGGACTAGCGGAAAAGACCGGGGAGCTGTTTTTT. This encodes CASSKGPGLAEKTGELFF.

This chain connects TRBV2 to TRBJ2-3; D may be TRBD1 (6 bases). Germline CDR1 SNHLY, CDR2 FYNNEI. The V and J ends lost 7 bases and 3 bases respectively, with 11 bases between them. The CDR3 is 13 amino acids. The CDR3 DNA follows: TGTGCCAGCAAAAGACAGGTAACAGATACGCAGTATTTT. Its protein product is CASKRQVTDTQYF.

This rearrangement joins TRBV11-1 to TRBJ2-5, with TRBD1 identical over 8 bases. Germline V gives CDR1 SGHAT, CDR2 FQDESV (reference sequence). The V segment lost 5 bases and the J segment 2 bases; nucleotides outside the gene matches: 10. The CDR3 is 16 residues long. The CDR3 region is CASSLWTGLSQETQYF. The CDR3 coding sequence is TGTGCCAGCAGCCTATGGACAGGGCTATCTCAAGAGACCCAGTACTTC.

This CDR3 is CSASDRIKNIQYF. CDR3 bases: TGCAGCGCTAGCGATCGGATCAAAAACATTCAGTACTTC. The gene calls are TRBV29-1 and TRBJ2-4, with D possibly TRBD2 on 6 matching bases. The V gene lost 7 bases and the J gene lost 3 bases, with 13 bases spanning the gap. The CDR3 contains 13 residues. CDR1 is SQVTM and CDR2 is ANQGSEA in the germline V gene.

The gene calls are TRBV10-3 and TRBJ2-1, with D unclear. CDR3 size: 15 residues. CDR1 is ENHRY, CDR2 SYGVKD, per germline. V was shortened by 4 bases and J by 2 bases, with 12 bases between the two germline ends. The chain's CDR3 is CAISVSSTPYNEQFF. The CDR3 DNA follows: TGTGCCATCAGTGTATCCAGTACCCCCTACAATGAGCAGTTCTTC.

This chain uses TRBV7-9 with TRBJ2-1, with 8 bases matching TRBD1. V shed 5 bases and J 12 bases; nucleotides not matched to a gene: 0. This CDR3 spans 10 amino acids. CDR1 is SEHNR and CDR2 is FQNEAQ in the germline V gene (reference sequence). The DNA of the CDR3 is TGTGCCAGCAGCGGGACAGGGCAGTTCTTC. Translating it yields CASSGTGQFF.